This T cell receptor (delta chain) came from a study of gamma-delta T cells after stem cell transplantation. TCRdb reapplied CATT to the RT-PCR reads. The profile shows about 1,300 delta-chain clones, 1.9% of them singletons. The CDR3 has 22 amino acids. V was clipped by 0 bases and J by 0 bases; unmatched bases: 19. Germline CDR1 is GEAIGNYY and CDR2 is EKD. This clone was seen a handful of times. A far larger clone differs by one base, so this is likely a read error. This specimen includes other DNA sequences encoding the same CDR3. The genes are TRDV2 and TRDJ1, with 12 positions matching TRDD3. What was sequenced was gamma-delta T cells. The origin of this receptor is a human donor. It is not recorded whose cells these are; they may come from a transplant donor. The CDR3 loop reads CACDTIGGHNKLGDTYTDKLIF. CDR3 in DNA: TGTGCCTGTGACACCATAGGCGGCCACAATAAACTGGGGGATACATACACCGATAAACTCATCTTT.